Below, one T cell receptor (beta chain) is given with its context. This entry belongs to a study of blood T cell repertoires in COVID-19. Study-level background: The United States, Italy and Spain provided the acute and convalescent COVID-19 samples.

Repertoires were generated with immunoSEQ multiplex PCR, while TCRdb's copy carries only in-frame clones and drops some. The sample consists of about 180,000 clones, 79% of them appearing once. The sample consisted of peripheral blood. This TCR derives from a woman aged 60-75 years with COVID-19, enrolled during active disease.

CDR3 protein: CASSLEGTGSTDTQYF. CDR3 nucleotides: TGTGCCAGCAGTTTAGAGGGAACCGGAAGCACAGATACGCAGTATTTT. The genes are TRBV28 and TRBJ2-3, with D possibly TRBD2 on 5 matching bases. V gave up 2 bases and J gave up 0 bases, with 12 bases separating them. CDR3 length equals 16 residues. CDR1 and CDR2 (germline): MDHEN, SYDVKM.